Below, 9 T cell receptor beta chains from the same sample are listed, as sequenced in a study of T cell clonality in common variable immunodeficiency. The protocol was immunoSEQ multiplex PCR, while the TCRdb copy is restricted to in-frame clones and leaves out a portion. This sample carries 40,000 to 50,000 clones, none of them present only once. The sample was peripheral blood mononuclear cells. These receptors were collected from a person aged 18 to 70 in good health.

This clone was seen a handful of times. Read sequence stops 3 residues before the CDR3 end, and the germline J gene provides the missing end. The V call is TRBV19, the J call TRBJ1-5; no clear D. The CDR3 has 12 residues. V lost 6 bases and J lost 3, with 6 bases in between. Germline assignment: CDR1 LNHDA and CDR2 SQIVND (reference sequence). CDR3 protein: CASSPYNQPQHF. The part of the CDR3 DNA that was read is TGTGCCAGTAGCCCCTACAATCAGCCC.

This clone has ten or more counts. The DNA ends 3 residues before the CDR3 does, and the rest of the CDR3 is filled in from the germline J gene. The J gene is TRBJ2-3, the V gene TRBV20-1, with 12 positions matching TRBD2. V trimming: 3 bases; J trimming: 2 bases; junction bases outside the gene matches: 3. Germline CDR1 and CDR2: DFQATT and SNEGSKA (reference sequence). This CDR3 comprises 15 residues. The CDR3 here is CSARTSGGPTDTQYF. Partial CDR3 DNA: TGCAGTGCTAGGACTAGCGGGGGACCCACAGATACG.

The table lists this clone with many counts. From the germline J gene comes the end of the CDR3, since the read stops 3 residues before it. The chain combines TRBV6-4 with TRBJ1-1; a possible D gene is TRBD1 (6 bases). Germline values: CDR1 MRHNA, CDR2 SNTAGT. The CDR3 has 15 residues. Trimming shortened V by 3 bases and J by 4 bases, and 15 bases separated the two germline ends. CDR3 DNA, as far as it was read: TGTGCCAGCAGTGAGGAGGCGGGGGCTGTCACTGAA. It codes for CASSEEAGAVTE. The CDR3 in its entirety is CASSEEAGAVTEAFF.

There are many counts of this clone. The CDR3 end falls 3 residues outside the read, so it is completed with the germline J gene. V usage is TRBV2 and J usage is TRBJ2-1, with 12 bases identical to TRBD2. Germline V CDR1 and CDR2: SNHLY, FYNNEI. With 11 bases clipped from V and 8 bases from J, the junction kept 7 bases outside the gene matches. The CDR3 covers 13 residues. The CDR3 loop reads CAGIRLAGDEQFF. The CDR3 bases that were read are TGTGCCGGAATAAGACTAGCGGGAGATGAG.

This clone appeared many times. CDR3 residues: CSAPRQGEKLFF. The sequenced CDR3 bases are TGCAGTGCCCCTAGACAGGGGGAAAAA. The chain has TRBV20-1 and TRBJ1-4, with TRBD1 matching over 8 bases. The observed sequence ends 3 residues before the CDR3 terminus, with the missing tail filled in from the germline J gene. The V and J ends lost 6 bases and 8 bases, in that order; junction bases with no gene match: 5. Germline V gene lookup returns CDR1 DFQATT and CDR2 SNEGSKA (reference sequence). The CDR3 is 12 residues long.

In this sample, this clone turned up many times. From the germline J gene comes the end of the CDR3, since the read stops 3 residues before it. V and J are TRBV19 and TRBJ1-5; D is possibly TRBD1 (6 bases). The CDR3 runs 16 residues. V was shortened by 10 bases and J by 7 bases, with 26 bases between the two germline ends. Germline CDR1 is LNHDA and CDR2 is SQIVND (reference sequence). CDR3 bases read: TGTGCCACCAAAAGGGGGGGGACATCCTGGCAACAGCCC. Translating gives CATKRGGTSWQQP. The whole CDR3 is CATKRGGTSWQQPQHF. The full variable domain, its missing parts supplied by reference TRBV19 and TRBJ1-5, is DGGITQSPKYLFRKEGQNVTLSCEQNLNHDAMYWYRQDPGQGLRLIYYSQIVNDFQKGDIAEGYSVSREKKESFPLTVTSAQKNPTAFYLCATKRGGTSWQQPQHFGDGTRLSIL.

This clone was seen many times. The read terminates 3 residues before the CDR3 end, so the remaining end is supplied by the germline J gene. The genes are TRBV4-2 and TRBJ1-2, with D possibly TRBD1 on 5 matching bases. Trimming removed 3 bases from V and 4 bases from J, with 18 bases in between. The length of the CDR3 is 16 residues. CDR1 is LGHNA, CDR2 YNFKEQ, per germline. CDR3 amino acids: CASSHDAIDSFYGYTF. Incomplete CDR3 DNA: TGTGCCAGCAGCCACGACGCCATTGACAGTTTCTATGGC.

This clone has at least ten counts. The missing CDR3 end, 3 residues past where the read stops, is filled in from the germline J gene. The chain combines TRBV6-1 with TRBJ1-2; tentative D call: TRBD1 (5 bases). Trimming left V 0 bases short and J 0 bases short, with 5 bases between. This CDR3 comprises 14 residues. The germline V gene encodes CDR1 MNHNS and CDR2 SASEGT. The sequenced CDR3 bases are TGTGCCAGCAGTGAAGCCAGGGCTAACTATGGC. Translation gives CASSEARANYG. The full CDR3 is CASSEARANYGYTF.

This clone was counted many times. The sequenced fragment ends 3 residues before the CDR3 boundary, so the rest is inferred from the germline J gene. J is TRBJ2-1 and V is TRBV7-3; 8 bases align to TRBD2. Per the germline V gene, CDR1 is SGHTA and CDR2 is FQGTGA. The CDR3 covers 14 residues. The junction had 5 bases not matched to a gene; V was cut back by 2 bases and J by 8 bases. The CDR3: CASSLRGGVDEQFF. Partial CDR3 DNA: TGTGCCAGCAGCTTACGGGGGGGCGTGGATGAG.